One and the same sample provided the 13 T cell receptor beta chains below, sequenced in a study of molecular identifiers for immune sequencing clone quantification. TCRdb re-derived calls from the PCR reads in MiXCR, one entry per CDR3 protein. The table lists 60,000 to 70,000 distinct CDR3 sequences, less than 20% of them singletons. The sample comprised naive CD8+ T cells from blood, with Jurkat cell RNA spiked in. The sample's subset: FACS-sorted CD8+CD4-CCR7+CD45RA+ naive T cells. Receptors were obtained from a human donor in good health. Some libraries in this study had Jurkat cell RNA spiked in.

This clonotype was picked up many times. V gene TRBV6-2 or TRBV6-3 combines with J gene TRBJ2-7; 7 bases match TRBD1. Germline CDR1 and CDR2: MNHEY and SVGEGT. The CDR3 runs 16 residues. After removal of 6 bases from V and 2 bases from J, the junction contained 13 bases not matched to a gene. DNA for the CDR3: TGTGCCAGCAGCCGCCACTCTGGGGACAGAGCCTACGAGCAGTACTTC. This translates into CASSRHSGDRAYEQYF.

V usage is TRBV5-6 and J usage is TRBJ1-2; TRBD1 matches at 7 bases. Germline loops: CDR1 SGHDT, CDR2 YYEEEE. The CDR3 is made up of 12 amino acids. V was clipped by 5 bases and J by 5 bases; unmatched bases: 3. This CDR3 reads CASSSQGYGYTF. As DNA, the CDR3 is TGTGCCAGCAGTTCACAGGGGTATGGCTACACCTTC.

This clonotype was found many times. The chain is built from TRBV28 and TRBJ2-1; D call uncertain. With 6 bases removed from V and 0 bases from J, the gap between germline ends came to 12 bases. The CDR3 runs to 15 residues. Germline V gene lookup returns CDR1 MDHEN and CDR2 SYDVKM. The CDR3 region is CASSRTPSSYNEQFF. CDR3 DNA: TGTGCCAGCAGCCGGACCCCGAGCTCCTACAATGAGCAGTTCTTC.

This clonotype occurred a few times. This chain uses TRBV4-3 with TRBJ2-1, with D hard to call. The CDR3 covers 14 residues. V was shortened by 2 bases and J by 5 bases, with 10 bases between the two germline ends. From germline, CDR1 is LGHNA and CDR2 YSLEER. The CDR3 spells CASSQWAGDNEQFF. The CDR3 bases are TGCGCCAGCAGCCAATGGGCTGGGGACAATGAGCAGTTCTTC.

About this clonotype: This could be a read error, since a much larger clone is one nucleotide away. This likely comes from a read error, as the CDR3 has no conserved phenylalanine or tryptophan at its end. J is TRBJ2-7 and V is TRBV5-1, with 8 nucleotides matching TRBD2. Germline CDR1 is SGHRS and CDR2 is YFSETQ. The length of the CDR3 is 13 residues. V gave up 4 bases and J gave up 3 bases; unmatched junction bases: 3. The CDR3 region has the DNA TGCGCCAGCAGCCTAGCGGGTTACTACGAGCAGTACTCC. Encoded protein: CASSLAGYYEQYS.

About this clonotype: Because the CDR3 is missing its conserved closing phenylalanine or tryptophan, this is likely a read error. This chain joins TRBV6-5 and TRBJ2-3; 10 bases are a match to TRBD2. Germline CDR1 reads MNHEY; CDR2 reads SVGAGI. The CDR3 consists of 16 residues. V lost 6 bases, J lost 5 bases, and 11 bases stayed unmatched. The CDR3 bases are TGTGCCAGCAGCCCCGGGACTAGCGTTCCTCTAGATACGCAGTATCTA. It specifies CASSPGTSVPLDTQYL.

In its sample, this clonotype was seen many times. The gene calls are TRBV7-3 and TRBJ1-1; the D is unclear. The CDR3 length is 16 residues. Trimming removed 1 base at V and 4 bases at J, with 16 bases between. Germline values: CDR1 SGHTA, CDR2 FQGTGA. The CDR3 DNA sequence: TGTGCCAGCAGCTTAATTGCGGGCCCCGGTGGCACTGAAGCTTTCTTT. This codes for CASSLIAGPGGTEAFF.

This clonotype was recorded at least ten times. J is TRBJ2-6 and V is TRBV7-9; TRBD1 might be the D (5 bases). The germline V gene has CDR1 SEHNR and CDR2 FQNEAQ (reference sequence). Trimming took 0 bases from V and 2 from J, leaving 11 bases between them. The CDR3 is 17 residues long. In nucleotides, the CDR3 is TGTGCCAGCAGCTTAGCTGCAGGGAAAGCTGGGGCCAACGTCCTGACTTTC. As protein: CASSLAAGKAGANVLTF.

Points on this clonotype: A much larger clonotype is one base distant, so this may be a read error. The chain uses TRBV6-4 and TRBJ2-3; D may be TRBD2 (5 bases). Germline values: CDR1 MRHNA, CDR2 SNTAGT. This CDR3 region has 13 residues. For the CDR3, the DNA is TGTGCCAGCGGTGACTCACCGGGGGATACGCAGTATTTT. Protein sequence: CASGDSPGDTQYF.

This clonotype was observed many times. The rearrangement uses TRBV14 and TRBJ2-7, with 9 positions matching TRBD2. The V and J ends lost 4 bases and 2 bases, in that order; junction bases with no gene match: 6. The CDR3 contains 15 residues. Germline V lookup: CDR1 SGHDN, CDR2 FVKESK. The CDR3 sequence is CASSLLTSGAYEQYF. CDR3 nucleotide sequence: TGTGCCAGCAGCCTCCTGACTAGCGGAGCCTACGAGCAGTACTTC.

This clonotype appeared a few times. The V call is TRBV10-3, the J call TRBJ2-7; D not certain. CDR3 length: 15 amino acids. V was shortened by 3 bases and J by 6 bases, with 18 bases between the two germline ends. The germline V gene encodes CDR1 ENHRY and CDR2 SYGVKD. The CDR3 coding sequence is TGTGCCATCAGTGACCCCAGTTTTTCCGTGTGCGAGCAGTACTTC. Translation: CAISDPSFSVCEQYF.

This clonotype was counted ten times or more. The chain recombines TRBV18 with TRBJ1-1; tentatively, D is TRBD1 (5 bases). Per germline, CDR1 KGHSH and CDR2 LQKENI. Trimming took 2 bases from V and 2 from J, leaving 6 bases between them. The CDR3 covers 13 residues. CDR3 sequence (DNA): TGTGCCAGCTCACCAACAGGTAACACTGAAGCTTTCTTT. Translation gives CASSPTGNTEAFF.

Turning to this clonotype: Likely a read error: the CDR3 ends without its conserved phenylalanine or tryptophan. This chain links TRBV12-3 or TRBV12-4 with TRBJ2-7; TRBD1 agrees at 7 bases. With 5 bases clipped from V and 3 bases from J, the junction kept 7 bases outside the gene matches. The CDR3 is 14 amino acids. The CDR3 reads CASSKGTEIYEQYL. As DNA, the CDR3 is TGTGCCAGCAGTAAGGGGACAGAAATCTACGAGCAGTACCTC.